This is a list of T cell receptor beta chains from one sample in a study of beta chain features in type 1 diabetes. Clones were sequenced by immunoSEQ multiplex PCR, and TCRdb holds only the in-frame ones, with some missing. The sample shows 250,000 to 350,000 clones, roughly 15% of them seen only once. Sample: central memory CD4+ T cells from blood. The receptor set was obtained from a man in his thirties or forties in good health. Each CDR3 is given with its conserved first and last residue. The D gene is left open where the match is weak. The size of a clone is reported for some rows only, either as once, few or many, or as a class for expanded clones.

>TRBV5-4|-|TRBD2|TRBJ2-2
TGTGCCAGCAGCCCTCCGGGACTAGCGACCACCGGGGAGCTGTTTTTT
CASSPPGLATTGELFF
>TRBV19|-|TRBD2|TRBJ2-1
TGTGCCAGTAGCAGTATCCTGAAGCGGGGGGCCCTCCATGAGCAGTTCTTC
CASSSILKRGALHEQFF
>TRBV28|-|TRBD1|TRBJ1-2
TGTGCCAGTAGGGGGACAGGGGACTATGGCTACACCTTC
CASRGTGDYGYTF
>TRBV2|-|-|TRBJ1-5
TGTGCCAGCAGTGAATGGAGGACTAGCAATCAGCCCCAGCATTTT
CASSEWRTSNQPQHF
>TRBV28|few|-|TRBJ2-5
TGTGCCAGTCGCGACGGTCCGAATAAAGAGACCCAGTACTTC
CASRDGPNKETQYF
>TRBV4-2|-|-|TRBJ1-3
TGTGCCAGCAGCCAAGAGAGCCGTACTGCTGGAAACACCATATATTTT
CASSQESRTAGNTIYF
>TRBV18|-|-|TRBJ1-2
TGTGCCAGCTCACCAGGGTCAGGGTACGGCTATGGCTACACCTTC
CASSPGSGYGYGYTF
>TRBV20-1|-|-|TRBJ2-7
TGCAGTGCTACCCGCTCGGGCGAGCAGTACTTC
CSATRSGEQYF
>TRBV11-2|-|TRBD2|TRBJ2-2
TGTGCCAGCATGCCGGGGACTAGCGGACTAACCGGGGAGCTGTTTTTT
CASMPGTSGLTGELFF
>TRBV5-4|few|TRBD2|TRBJ2-3
TGTGCCAGCAGCTACAGCGGGGGGGCAACAGATACGCAGTATTTT
CASSYSGGATDTQYF
>TRBV5-1|few|TRBD1|TRBJ2-7
TGCGCCAGCAGCTCCGGATCGGGACAGGTTAACTCCTACGAGCAGTACTTC
CASSSGSGQVNSYEQYF
>TRBV4-2|few|-|TRBJ2-3
TGTGCCAGCAGCCAAGACCATCCCACAGATACGCAGTATTTT
CASSQDHPTDTQYF
>TRBV30|few|TRBD1|TRBJ1-1
TGTGCCTGGAGTGGCGGAGGGGGCTACACTGAAGCTTTCTTT
CAWSGGGGYTEAFF
>TRBV7-9|-|-|TRBJ2-1
TGTGCCAGCAGCTTGGACGGAGGCATGGTAGGGGAGCAGTTCTTC
CASSLDGGMVGEQFF
>TRBV6-5|few|-|TRBJ1-1
TGTGCCAGCAGTAGAGGATGGGGGAGTGAAGCTTTCTTT
CASSRGWGSEAFF
>TRBV4-3|few|TRBD2|TRBJ2-3
TGCGCCAGCAGCCAAGATCCTAGCGGGAGAAGGAGCACAGATACGCAGTATTTT
CASSQDPSGRRSTDTQYF
>TRBV6-6|-|-|TRBJ1-2
TGTGCCAGCAGGAACAGGGAGGAGCGGTCGGGCTACACCTTC
CASRNREERSGYTF
>TRBV6-5|few|-|TRBJ2-2
TGTGCCAGCAGCCCTCGAGGGGACGGGGAGCTGTTTTTT
CASSPRGDGELFF
>TRBV6-6|-|-|TRBJ1-1
TGTGCCAGCAGGGACGGAAAGAACACTGAAGCTTTCTTT
CASRDGKNTEAFF
>TRBV27|many|-|TRBJ1-6
TGTGCCAGCAGTTTTGAGTCCAGGCCGAATTCACCCCTCCACTTT
CASSFESRPNSPLHF
>TRBV30|few|-|TRBJ1-4
TGTGCCTGGAAGAAAGGGGCAGCAAACGGCAAACTGTTTTTT
CAWKKGAANGKLFF
>TRBV10-3|few|TRBD1|TRBJ2-3
TGTGCCACCAACGAAGGACAGGGGTTGAGCACAGATACGCAGTATTTT
CATNEGQGLSTDTQYF
>TRBV5-1|-|-|TRBJ2-1
TGCGCCAGCAGCTTGTCGACCGATGAGCAGTTCTTC
CASSLSTDEQFF
>TRBV7-2|-|-|TRBJ2-1
TGTGCCAGCAGCTTAGGGGGGACACAGTACAATGAGCAGTTCTTC
CASSLGGTQYNEQFF
>TRBV28|-|TRBD1|TRBJ2-1
TGTGCCAGCAGTCCAGGGGGAGTTTCCCACAATGAGCAGTTCTTC
CASSPGGVSHNEQFF
>TRBV18|few|-|TRBJ1-2
TGTGCCAGCTCACGGGAGTCAGCTAACTATGGCTACACCTTC
CASSRESANYGYTF
>TRBV10-3|many|-|TRBJ2-2
TGTGCCATCAGTGGGCAGAAGGTTGCCGCGAACACCGGGGAGCTGTTTTTT
CAISGQKVAANTGELFF
>TRBV7-2|few|TRBD1|TRBJ1-2
TGTGCCAGCAGCCCAGGACAGGGGAGAAGCTATGGCTACACCTTC
CASSPGQGRSYGYTF